Shown below are 31 T cell receptor beta chains from a single sample sequenced in a study of blood T cell repertoires in COVID-19. Method: immunoSEQ multiplex PCR; TCRdb's copy keeps in-frame clones and lacks some. The sample carries some 250,000 clones, 80% to 90% recorded once. Sample: PBMCs or T cells enriched from blood (not recorded which). The receptors were gathered from a woman between 45 and 60 years old who had recovered from COVID-19.

The J gene is TRBJ2-1, the V gene TRBV10-2; D possibly corresponds to TRBD1 (6 bases). The V end was cut by 3 bases, the J end by 4 bases, with 16 bases between. Germline CDR1 WSHSY, CDR2 SAAADI. This CDR3 has 16 amino acids. The CDR3 nucleotides are TGCGCCAGCAGTGATTTGGACAGCCAATTTTACAATGAGCAGTTCTTC. It encodes CASSDLDSQFYNEQFF.

CDR3 loop: CASRDMDEKLFF. In nucleotides, the CDR3 is TGTGCCAGCCGGGACATGGATGAAAAACTGTTTTTT. The chain recombines TRBV2 with TRBJ1-4, with a tentative D call TRBD1 (6 bases). V gave up 8 bases and J gave up 6 bases, with 10 bases separating them. The CDR3 is 12 residues long. Germline V gene data show CDR1 as SNHLY and CDR2 as FYNNEI.

In this sample, this clone turned up a few times. This chain links TRBV7-9 with TRBJ1-2; the D gene is possibly TRBD1 (5 bases). The CDR3 runs 14 residues. Germline V lookup: CDR1 SEHNR, CDR2 FQNEAQ (reference sequence). V was trimmed by 5 bases and J by 5 bases, leaving 15 bases between them. CDR3 amino acids: CASSLAGVKYGYTF. The CDR3 DNA sequence: TGTGCCAGCAGCCTCGCGGGGGTAAAATATGGCTACACCTTC.

The genes are TRBV27 and TRBJ2-3; weak D call: TRBD1 (6 bases). The V gene's germline CDR1 is MNHEY and CDR2 SMNVEV (reference sequence). The CDR3 contains 14 residues. Trimming cost V 3 bases and J 1 base, with 8 bases left between them. The CDR3 region is CASSLYRGTDTQYF. The CDR3 DNA sequence: TGTGCCAGCAGTTTGTACAGGGGCACAGATACGCAGTATTTT.

This clone was seen at least ten times. The CDR3 DNA sequence: TGTGCCAGCAGCCCCCAGACTAGCGGGGTCTCCTACAATGAGCAGTTCTTC. This sequence encodes CASSPQTSGVSYNEQFF. The V gene is TRBV11-2, the J gene TRBJ2-1, with 11 bases identical to TRBD2. CDR3 length equals 17 residues. V lost 5 bases to trimming and J lost 0 bases; unmatched junction nucleotides: 6. The germline V gene encodes CDR1 SGHAT and CDR2 FQNNGV.

This chain connects TRBV29-1 to TRBJ2-7; TRBD2 matches 10 bases. V trimming: 6 bases; J trimming: 4 bases; junction bases outside the gene matches: 9. CDR1 and CDR2 (germline): SQVTM, ANQGSEA. The CDR3 runs to 14 residues. CDR3 amino acids: CSVTDLAGVYEQYF. CDR3 coding DNA: TGCAGCGTAACAGACCTAGCGGGAGTATACGAGCAGTACTTC.

The J gene is TRBJ1-6, the V gene TRBV18; TRBD1 matches at 10 bases. The CDR3 has 14 residues. Per germline, CDR1 KGHSH and CDR2 LQKENI. V dropped 4 bases and J dropped 9; count of bases not matched to a gene: 3. In nucleotides, the CDR3 is TGTGCCAGCTCACAGGGACAGGGGTTTTCACCCCTCCACTTT. It specifies CASSQGQGFSPLHF.

The genes are TRBV27 and TRBJ1-1; the D gene is possibly TRBD1 (6 bases). The CDR3 totals 14 residues. Trimming cost V 5 bases and J 5 bases, with 15 bases left between them. Germline V lookup: CDR1 MNHEY, CDR2 SMNVEV (reference sequence). The CDR3 loop reads CASSPRGGGTEAFF. The CDR3 nucleotides are TGTGCCAGCAGTCCCCGGGGAGGGGGGACTGAAGCTTTCTTT.

This clone occurred once. The chain has TRBV29-1 and TRBJ1-2, with D unresolved. The CDR3 is 11 residues long. Germline V gene data show CDR1 as SQVTM and CDR2 as ANQGSEA. Trimming stripped 4 bases from V and 3 bases from J, with 6 bases between. CDR3 region: CSVALDYGYTF. DNA of the CDR3: TGCAGCGTTGCACTGGACTATGGCTACACCTTC.

The chain employs TRBV28 and TRBJ1-5; TRBD1 might be the D (6 bases). The CDR3 consists of 15 residues. Germline CDR1 and CDR2: MDHEN and SYDVKM. Trimming took 3 bases from V and 4 from J, leaving 13 bases between them. CDR3 sequence (DNA): TGTGCCAGCAGTTTGCCACAGGGTTTGAATCAGCCCCAGCATTTT. Protein sequence: CASSLPQGLNQPQHF.

This chain connects TRBV2 to TRBJ1-2; tentatively, D is TRBD1 (6 bases). The CDR3 consists of 14 residues. CDR1 is SNHLY, CDR2 FYNNEI, per germline. Trimming pared 4 bases from V and 4 bases from J, leaving 13 bases between. This chain's CDR3 is CASSGARGGYGYTF. Here the CDR3 DNA reads TGTGCCAGCAGTGGGGCCAGGGGTGGCTATGGCTACACCTTC.

The chain recombines TRBV7-2 with TRBJ2-6; D might be TRBD1 (6 bases). The germline V gene encodes CDR1 SGHTA and CDR2 FQGNSA. The CDR3 sequence is 19 residues long. The V and J ends lost 3 bases and 0 bases respectively, with 18 bases between them. The DNA for the CDR3 is TGTGCCAGCAGCTTTAATGTGGGGGCGGCAAACTCTGGGGCCAACGTCCTGACTTTC. Amino acid sequence: CASSFNVGAANSGANVLTF.

CDR3 amino acids: CAWSGVFNEQFF. The CDR3 DNA follows: TGTGCCTGGAGTGGTGTCTTCAATGAGCAGTTCTTC. V is TRBV30 and J is TRBJ2-1; the D is unclear. V shed 1 base and J shed 6 bases, with 7 bases lying between them. The germline V gene encodes CDR1 GTSNPN and CDR2 SVGIG (reference sequence). This CDR3 is 12 amino acids long.

For the CDR3, the DNA is TGTGCCAGTAGTAACGAAGCCGGGACAGGGGCTTACCGTAGCAATCAGCCCCAGCATTTT. Translating it yields CASSNEAGTGAYRSNQPQHF. The genes are TRBV19 and TRBJ1-5; 10 bases are a match to TRBD1. CDR1 LNHDA and CDR2 SQIVND come from the germline V gene (reference sequence). The length of the CDR3 is 20 residues. With V trimmed by 4 bases and J by 0 bases, 15 bases remained unmatched.

The CDR3 DNA is TGTGCCAGCATGGAGGCCAATGAGCAGTTCTTC. This gives the protein CASMEANEQFF. The rearrangement joins TRBV3-1 (or the pseudogene TRBV3-2) to TRBJ2-1, with D possibly matching TRBD2 (5 bases). The CDR3 length is 11 residues. V was shortened by 7 bases and J by 6 bases, with 7 bases between the two germline ends. Germline V gives CDR1 LGHDT, CDR2 YNNKEL (reference sequence).

J is TRBJ2-6 and V is TRBV5-1; D is uncertain. This CDR3 comprises 14 residues. The V end lost 2 bases, the J end lost 1 base, and 4 bases lay between the germline ends. CDR1 and CDR2 from the germline V gene are SGHRS and YFSETQ. The CDR3 loop reads CASSFKSGANVLTF. CDR3 in DNA: TGCGCCAGCAGCTTCAAATCTGGGGCCAACGTCCTGACTTTC. The full variable domain, with the rest looked up from reference TRBV5-1 and TRBJ2-6, is KAGVTQTPRYLIKTRGQQVTLSCSPISGHRSVSWYQQTPGQGLQFLFEYFSETQRNKGNFPGRFSGRQFSNSRSEMNVSTLELGDSALYLCASSFKSGANVLTFGAGSRLTVL.

This clone was observed a single time. The CDR3 sequence is CAWSSAGNQPQHF. CDR3 DNA sequence: TGTGCCTGGAGTTCCGCAGGTAATCAGCCCCAGCATTTT. The chain carries TRBV30 and TRBJ1-5, with unresolved D. The CDR3 has 13 amino acids. Germline V lookup: CDR1 GTSNPN, CDR2 SVGIG (reference sequence). V shed 2 bases and J shed 4 bases, with 9 bases lying between them. Based on the CDR3 plus reference TRBV30 and TRBJ1-5, the full variable domain is SQTIHQWPATLVQPVGSPLSLECTVEGTSNPNLYWYRQAAGRGLQLLFYSVGIGQISSEVPQNLSASRPQDRQFILSSKKLLLSDSGFYLCAWSSAGNQPQHFGDGTRLSIL.

The chain employs TRBV19 and TRBJ2-1; maybe TRBD2 (6 bases). The CDR3 extends over 14 amino acids. Trimming stripped 4 bases from V and 10 bases from J, with 17 bases between. CDR1 is LNHDA and CDR2 is SQIVND in the germline V gene (reference sequence). The CDR3 sequence is CASSTGEGFGEQFF. In DNA, the CDR3 is TGTGCCAGTAGTACGGGAGAGGGCTTCGGGGAGCAGTTCTTC.

This sequence joins TRBV14 and TRBJ1-1; TRBD1 agrees at 10 bases. This CDR3 has 18 amino acids. Germline-derived CDR1 and CDR2 are SGHDN and FVKESK. V was clipped by 5 bases and J by 1 base; unmatched bases: 13. CDR3 in DNA: TGTGCCAGCAGCTATTCAAGGACAGGGGGAGGACGGAACACTGAAGCTTTCTTT. Translated: CASSYSRTGGGRNTEAFF. The full variable domain, rest sourced from reference TRBV14 and TRBJ1-1, is EAGVTQFPSHSVIEKGQTVTLRCDPISGHDNLYWYRRVMGKEIKFLLHFVKESKQDESGMPNNRFLAERTGGTYSTLKVQPAELEDSGVYFCASSYSRTGGGRNTEAFFGQGTRLTVV.

J is TRBJ2-3 and V is TRBV11-2; 9 nucleotides match TRBD2. CDR1 SGHAT and CDR2 FQNNGV come from the germline V gene. The length of the CDR3 is 16 residues. V lost 1 base to trimming and J lost 5 bases; unmatched junction nucleotides: 7. The chain's CDR3 is CASSLAREGRRDTQYF. The CDR3 DNA reads TGTGCCAGCAGCTTAGCGCGGGAGGGCCGACGAGATACGCAGTATTTT.

Points on this clone: Different DNA sequences within this sample yield the same CDR3. The V call is TRBV6-5, the J call TRBJ1-1, with D maybe TRBD1 (5 bases). The CDR3 is 13 amino acids. The germline V gene encodes CDR1 MNHEY and CDR2 SVGAGI. With 2 bases removed from V and 1 base from J, the gap between germline ends came to 5 bases. As DNA, the CDR3 is TGTGCCAGCAGTTACAGGGGGAACACTGAAGCTTTCTTT. Its translation is CASSYRGNTEAFF.

The chain couples TRBV15 to TRBJ1-4; the match to TRBD1 covers 9 bases. V shed 0 bases and J 6 bases; nucleotides not matched to a gene: 5. The CDR3 totals 16 residues. CDR1 is LNHNV and CDR2 is YYDKDF in the germline V gene (reference sequence). In DNA, the CDR3 is TGTGCCACCAGCAGAGATCCAACAGGGGGCCATGAAAAACTGTTTTTT. Encoded protein: CATSRDPTGGHEKLFF. The entire variable domain, with the rest obtained from reference TRBV15 and TRBJ1-4, is as follows: DAMVIQNPRYQVTQFGKPVTLSCSQTLNHNVMYWYQQKSSQAPKLLFHYYDKDFNNEADTPDNFQSRRPNTSFCFLDIRSPGLGDTAMYLCATSRDPTGGHEKLFFGSGTQLSVL.

The chain has TRBV11-1 and TRBJ1-6, with 10 bases lining up with TRBD1. The CDR3 runs to 15 residues. CDR1 is SGHAT, CDR2 FQDESV, per germline (reference sequence). Germline trimming cut 4 bases from V and 10 bases from J; bases unmatched to any gene: 7. As DNA, the CDR3 is TGTGCCAGCAGCTCGGGACAGGGGACTAGCTCACCCCTCCACTTT. Its protein is CASSSGQGTSSPLHF. Filled out from reference TRBV11-1 and TRBJ1-6, the complete variable domain reads EAEVAQSPRYKITEKSQAVAFWCDPISGHATLYWYRQILGQGPELLVQFQDESVVDDSQLPKDRFSAERLKGVDSTLKIQPAELGDSAMYLCASSSGQGTSSPLHFGNGTRLTVT.

V gene TRBV11-3 combines with J gene TRBJ1-1, with D unresolved. The ends were cut back, 3 bases at V and 5 bases at J, with 10 bases in the middle. CDR1 and CDR2 (germline): SGHNT, YENEEA. The CDR3 covers 13 residues. For the CDR3, the DNA is TGTGCCAGCAGCTTTTCTGAGGGAACTGAAGCTTTCTTT. It translates to CASSFSEGTEAFF.

The V gene is TRBV5-1, the J gene TRBJ2-2, with D perhaps matching TRBD1 (5 bases). This CDR3 spans 14 amino acids. The V and J ends lost 2 bases and 7 bases respectively, with 12 bases between them. Germline CDR1 and CDR2: SGHRS and YFSETQ. In DNA, the CDR3 is TGCGCCAGCAGCTTTCGTCAGGGCGGCGGGGAGCTGTTTTTT. The encoded protein is CASSFRQGGGELFF.

The chain carries TRBV5-1 and TRBJ2-5; 7 bases match TRBD2. The CDR3 spans 14 residues. In germline, CDR1 is SGHRS, CDR2 YFSETQ. The trim removed 4 bases at V and 2 bases at J, leaving 5 bases unmatched. CDR3 sequence reads: CASSHRGEQETQYF. The CDR3 nucleotides are TGCGCCAGCAGCCACCGGGGGGAACAAGAGACCCAGTACTTC.

The chain carries TRBV28 and TRBJ2-4; 8 bases agree with TRBD1. With 5 bases clipped from V and 3 bases from J, the junction kept 6 bases outside the gene matches. The CDR3 covers 15 residues. Germline CDR1 is MDHEN and CDR2 is SYDVKM. The CDR3 DNA is TGTGCCAGCAGTCCCTTGACAGGGGTCAAAAACATTCAGTACTTC. The encoded protein is CASSPLTGVKNIQYF.

This chain joins TRBV7-9 and TRBJ1-1; 8 bases match TRBD1. The V gene end was trimmed by 1 base and the J gene end by 11 bases; junction bases not matched to a gene: 9. This CDR3 contains 14 residues. Germline V gene lookup returns CDR1 SEHNR and CDR2 FQNEAQ (reference sequence). CDR3 nucleotide sequence: TGTGCCAGCAGCTTAGGGACAGGGACCCTGGGGGCTTTCTTT. Residues: CASSLGTGTLGAFF.

The CDR3: CASSPPGSGETQYF. CDR3 DNA: TGTGCCAGCAGTCCCCCCGGGAGTGGGGAGACCCAGTACTTC. V and J are TRBV2 and TRBJ2-5; possible D gene TRBD2, 6 bases. This CDR3 has 14 residues. Germline CDR1 SNHLY, CDR2 FYNNEI. V lost 5 bases and J lost 5, with 15 bases in between.

This clone was counted once. The genes are TRBV21-1 and TRBJ2-7; the listed D gene, TRBD2, was not tested against the DNA. TRBV21-1 is noted as a pseudogene. CDR3 length: 14 amino acids. For the CDR3, the DNA is TGTGCCAGCAGGAAGGGAGGGGACTCCTACGAGCAGTACTTC. Amino acids: CASRKGGDSYEQYF.

V and J are TRBV10-1 and TRBJ2-7; tentatively, D is TRBD2 (5 bases). V lost 0 bases to trimming and J lost 3 bases, with 6 bases between them. From germline, CDR1 is WNHNN and CDR2 SYGVQD (reference sequence). The CDR3 has 13 amino acids. CDR3 coding DNA: TGCGCCAGCAGTGAGTCTGCGGGCTACGAGCAGTACTTC. It translates to CASSESAGYEQYF.